The T cell receptor (beta chain) described here comes from a study of T-cell reconstitution after alpha-beta-depleted transplantation in children. Broader study findings: Recipient T cells and thymic progenitors that survived were the source of the high TCRbeta diversity seen at day 60 in some patients. The authors attributed T-cell counts and diversity one year after transplant mostly to newly produced T cells. Alpha-beta T cells about two months after transplant reportedly derived from several hundred expanded graft clones.

The germline CDR1 and CDR2 sequences are DFQATT and SNEGSKA (reference sequence). CDR3 length equals 12 residues. V was pared by 0 bases and J by 6 bases, with 5 bases between. Unique molecular identifiers were incorporated when the TCRbeta library was constructed. One entry per CDR3 protein, called by TCRdb with MiXCR from the PCR reads. The data contain approximately 520,000 distinct CDR3 sequences, 9.5% to 12% of them seen just once; the ten biggest clones take up around 13%. This clonotype was counted many times. What it binds is not known. This receptor was identified in a female patient aged 2-9 years who had a stem cell transplant for aplastic anemia, so the T cells may come from the graft donor. The sequencing here drew on PBMCs, mostly from graft donor cells, taken 180 days after TCRalphabeta/CD19-depleted stem cell transplant. J is TRBJ2-2 and V is TRBV20-1; perhaps D is TRBD1 or TRBD2 (5 bases each). CDR3 residues: CSAREGPGELFF. Written as DNA, the CDR3 is TGCAGTGCTAGAGAGGGACCCGGGGAGCTGTTTTTT.